Listed below are T cell receptor beta chains from one sample, sequenced in a study of CD8 T cells in Susac syndrome. MiXCR, applied by TCRdb to the immunoSEQ multiplex PCR reads, yields one record per CDR3 protein. The sample lists roughly 100,000 distinct CDR3 sequences; about 93% were seen once. The sequenced sample consisted of CD4+ T cells from PBMCs. These receptors all come from a human donor with Susac syndrome. CDR3s include the opening cysteine and the closing phenylalanine or tryptophan. The order of the fields is V gene, D gene, J gene, CDR3 protein. A D gene is named only where the DNA matches it firmly.

TRBV20-1	.	TRBJ2-3	CSARARGGARTDTQYF
TRBV4-3	.	TRBJ2-6	CASSQAGANVLTF
TRBV3-1	TRBD2	TRBJ2-2	CASSQRGLAGATGELFF
TRBV25-1	TRBD1	TRBJ1-2	CASSARQGAAGYTF
TRBV7-2	.	TRBJ2-4	CASSSGLSPGENIQYF
TRBV29-1	.	TRBJ1-1	CSVGKGWGGTEAFF
TRBV12-3/TRBV12-4	.	TRBJ2-1	CASSPLPRGEQFF
TRBV5-4	.	TRBJ1-6	CAGIHNRAGKDSPLHF
TRBV3-1	TRBD2	TRBJ2-1	CASSLYGTNNEQFF
TRBV15	.	TRBJ1-1	CATSTPIVTEAFF
TRBV12-3/TRBV12-4	TRBD1	TRBJ2-4	CASGTGGPSGEYF
TRBV7-9	.	TRBJ1-4	CASSTPASEKLFF
TRBV30	TRBD1	TRBJ2-1	CAWGYRGDYNEQFF
TRBV12-3/TRBV12-4	.	TRBJ2-5	CASRGETQYF
TRBV5-6	TRBD1	TRBJ2-7	CASSLGGQGHYEQYF
TRBV28	TRBD2	TRBJ2-1	CASSPDSGGRINEQFF
TRBV4-2	.	TRBJ2-4	CASSQGRRGAKNIQYF
TRBV28	.	TRBJ2-5	CASSLEVLGTQYF
TRBV28	.	TRBJ1-5	CASLLYFNQPQHF
TRBV18	.	TRBJ1-2	CASSPGTGTGYTF
TRBV28	.	TRBJ1-6	CASSPPGEGNSPLHF
TRBV30	TRBD1	TRBJ1-5	CAWSGGTGDNQPQHF
TRBV6-6	TRBD1	TRBJ2-7	CASSYRDRGKYF
TRBV25-1	TRBD1	TRBJ1-6	CASSELDRDNSPLHF
TRBV30	TRBD1	TRBJ1-6	CAWGTEGNSPLHF
TRBV30	TRBD1	TRBJ2-1	CAGQPGQNEQFF
TRBV9	.	TRBJ2-3	CASSSPLLGVAADTQYF
TRBV3-1	TRBD1	TRBJ2-7	CASSQEGPQGPYEQYF
TRBV3-1	.	TRBJ2-1	CASSHDKPFNEQFF